This TCR beta chain emerged from a study of siplizumab effects on memory and regulatory T cells. Repertoires were generated with immunoSEQ multiplex PCR, while TCRdb's copy carries only in-frame clones and drops some. The table records around 95,000 clones, more than 85% of them present only once. The TCR was taken from a human donor in good health. Sequencing was carried out using CD4+ T cells sorted from blood.

Written as DNA, the CDR3 is TGTGCCAGCAGCCGATGGAGCGGGGGGGCGGAAGAGCAGTACTTC. This sequence encodes CASSRWSGGAEEQYF. The chain combines TRBV11-1 with TRBJ2-7, with TRBD2 matching 10 bases. This CDR3 region has 15 residues. Per the germline V gene, CDR1 is SGHAT and CDR2 is FQDESV (reference sequence). V shed 5 bases, J shed 7 bases, and the junction held 11 bases outside the gene matches.